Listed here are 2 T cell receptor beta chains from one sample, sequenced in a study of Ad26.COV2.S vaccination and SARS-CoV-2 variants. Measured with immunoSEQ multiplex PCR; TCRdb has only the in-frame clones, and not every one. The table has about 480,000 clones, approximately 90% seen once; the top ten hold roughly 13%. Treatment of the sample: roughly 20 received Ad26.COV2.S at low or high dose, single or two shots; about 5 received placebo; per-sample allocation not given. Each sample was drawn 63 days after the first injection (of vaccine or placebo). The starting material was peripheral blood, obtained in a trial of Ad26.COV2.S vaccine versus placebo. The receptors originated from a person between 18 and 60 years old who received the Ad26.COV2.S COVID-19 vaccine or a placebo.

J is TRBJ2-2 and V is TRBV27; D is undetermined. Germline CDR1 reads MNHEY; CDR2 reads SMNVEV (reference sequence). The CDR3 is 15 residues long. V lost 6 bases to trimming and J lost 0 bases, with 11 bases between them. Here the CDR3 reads CASRRAATNTGELFF. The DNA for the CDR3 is TGTGCCAGCAGACGGGCCGCAACGAACACCGGGGAGCTGTTTTTT.

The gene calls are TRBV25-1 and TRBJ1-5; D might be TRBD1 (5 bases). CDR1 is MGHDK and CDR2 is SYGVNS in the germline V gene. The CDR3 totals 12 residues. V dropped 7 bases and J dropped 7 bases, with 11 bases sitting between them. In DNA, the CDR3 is TGTGCCAGCAATAACGGGGCGCAGCCCCAGCATTTT. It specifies CASNNGAQPQHF.